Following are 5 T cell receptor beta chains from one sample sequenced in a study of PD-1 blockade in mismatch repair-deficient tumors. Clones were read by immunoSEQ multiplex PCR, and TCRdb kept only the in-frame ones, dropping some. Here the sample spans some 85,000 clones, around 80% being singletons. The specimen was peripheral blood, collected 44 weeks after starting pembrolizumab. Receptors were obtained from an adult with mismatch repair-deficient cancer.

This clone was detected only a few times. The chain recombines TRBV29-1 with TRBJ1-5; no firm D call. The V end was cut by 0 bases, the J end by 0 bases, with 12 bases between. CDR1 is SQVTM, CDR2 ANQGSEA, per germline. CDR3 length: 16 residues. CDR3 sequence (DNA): TGCAGCGTTGAAGAATTTGGCAGCCATAGCAATCAGCCCCAGCATTTT. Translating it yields CSVEEFGSHSNQPQHF. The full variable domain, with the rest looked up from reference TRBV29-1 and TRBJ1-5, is SAVISQKPSRDICQRGTSLTIQCQVDSQVTMMFWYRQQPGQSLTLIATANQGSEATYESGFVIDKFPISRPNLTFSTLTVSNMSPEDSSIYLCSVEEFGSHSNQPQHFGDGTRLSIL.

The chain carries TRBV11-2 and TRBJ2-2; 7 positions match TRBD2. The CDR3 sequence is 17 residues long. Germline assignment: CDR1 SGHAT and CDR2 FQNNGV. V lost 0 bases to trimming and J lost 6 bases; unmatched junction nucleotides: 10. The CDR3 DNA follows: TGTGCCAGCAGCTTAGAAGTATGGGGACTACCTCCCGGGGAGCTGTTTTTT. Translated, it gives CASSLEVWGLPPGELFF.

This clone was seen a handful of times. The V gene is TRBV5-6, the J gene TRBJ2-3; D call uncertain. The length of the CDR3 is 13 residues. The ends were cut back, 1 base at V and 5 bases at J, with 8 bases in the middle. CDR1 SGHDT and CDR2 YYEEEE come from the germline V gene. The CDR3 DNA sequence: TGTGCCAGCAGCTTGAAAGGAATAGATACGCAGTATTTT. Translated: CASSLKGIDTQYF. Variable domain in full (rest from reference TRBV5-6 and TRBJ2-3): DAGVTQSPTHLIKTRGQQVTLRCSPKSGHDTVSWYQQALGQGPQFIFQYYEEEERQRGNFPDRFSGHQFPNYSSELNVNALLLGDSALYLCASSLKGIDTQYFGPGTRLTVL.

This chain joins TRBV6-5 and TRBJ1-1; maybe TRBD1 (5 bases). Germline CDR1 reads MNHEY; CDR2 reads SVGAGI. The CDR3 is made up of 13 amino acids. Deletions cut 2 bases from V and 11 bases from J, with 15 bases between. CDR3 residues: CASSYASNRDAFF. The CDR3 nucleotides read TGTGCCAGCAGTTACGCTTCAAATAGGGACGCTTTCTTT.

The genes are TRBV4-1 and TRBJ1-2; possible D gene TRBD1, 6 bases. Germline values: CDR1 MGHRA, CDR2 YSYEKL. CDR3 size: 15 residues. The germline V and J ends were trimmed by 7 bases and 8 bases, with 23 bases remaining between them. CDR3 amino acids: CASTDLMDSVAGYTF. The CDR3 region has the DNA TGCGCCAGCACCGACCTAATGGACAGCGTAGCGGGCTACACCTTC.